Presented here are 17 T cell receptor beta chains from one specimen sequenced in a study of cytotoxic CD8 clonotypes in ibrutinib-treated CLL. The table came from immunoSEQ multiplex PCR; TCRdb's copy has only in-frame clones and leaves some out. The sample lists over 120,000 clones, about four fifths seen once, with roughly 13% in the top ten. The sequenced sample was PBMCs, obtained after 12 months of ibrutinib treatment. The receptors come from a human donor with chronic lymphocytic leukemia.

The chain carries TRBV7-6 and TRBJ1-4, with 8 bases matching TRBD1. There are 16 residues in the CDR3. With V trimmed by 5 bases and J by 6 bases, 11 bases remained unmatched. CDR1 and CDR2 (germline): SGHVS, FNYEAQ. The CDR3 loop reads CASSPGLRGRHEKLFF. The DNA for the CDR3 is TGTGCCAGCAGCCCGGGCCTCAGGGGGCGGCATGAAAAACTGTTTTTT. Looking up the rest from reference TRBV7-6 and TRBJ1-4 gives the full variable domain: GAGVSQSPRYKVTKRGQDVALRCDPISGHVSLYWYRQALGQGPEFLTYFNYEAQQDKSGLPNDRFSAERPEGSISTLTIQRTEQRDSAMYRCASSPGLRGRHEKLFFGSGTQLSVL.

CDR3 DNA: TGTGCCAGCAGCTGGGGGGGACTAGCGGGAGGAGGTGAGACCCAGTACTTC. Its translation: CASSWGGLAGGGETQYF. The chain links TRBV7-2 to TRBJ2-5, with 15 nucleotides matching TRBD2. Germline-derived CDR1 and CDR2 are SGHTA and FQGNSA. The CDR3 sequence is 17 residues long. The V gene end was trimmed by 4 bases and the J gene end by 5 bases; junction bases not matched to a gene: 8.

The sample holds a few counts of this clone. The chain recombines TRBV11-2 with TRBJ2-2; 13 bases align to TRBD2. Trimming removed 1 base from V and 8 bases from J; junction bases left unmatched: 7. The length of the CDR3 is 17 residues. Germline V gene sequence: CDR1 SGHAT, CDR2 FQNNGV. The DNA for the CDR3 is TGTGCCAGCAGCTTAGCCCGGACTAGCGGGAGAAGTGGGGAGCTGTTTTTT. Translating it yields CASSLARTSGRSGELFF.

This clone was seen only once. The CDR3: CASSLLSGYAYEQYF. The CDR3 region has the DNA TGCGCCAGCAGCTTGCTGAGCGGCTATGCCTACGAGCAGTACTTC. This chain joins TRBV5-1 and TRBJ2-7; a possible D gene is TRBD2 (5 bases). CDR3 size: 15 residues. V was clipped by 1 base and J by 2 bases, with 13 bases between them. Germline V gives CDR1 SGHRS, CDR2 YFSETQ.

This chain uses TRBV14 with TRBJ2-1; tentative D call: TRBD2 (5 bases). Germline-derived CDR1 and CDR2 are SGHDN and FVKESK. The CDR3 totals 12 residues. Trimming removed 4 bases at V and 13 bases at J, with 14 bases between. This chain's CDR3 is CASSLLREIQFF. For the CDR3, the DNA is TGTGCCAGCAGCCTTTTGAGGGAGATTCAGTTCTTC.

The chain employs TRBV9 and TRBJ2-1; D tentatively fits TRBD1 or TRBD2 (6 bases each). This CDR3 has 16 residues. The germline gives CDR1 SGDLS, CDR2 YYNGEE. Trimming took off 2 bases at V and 0 bases at J, with 12 bases between the two ends. CDR3 sequence reads: CASSVGGPSSYNEQFF. The CDR3 DNA follows: TGTGCCAGCAGCGTGGGGGGCCCCAGCTCCTACAATGAGCAGTTCTTC.

In this sample, this clone turned up a few times. For the CDR3, the DNA is TGCGCCAGCAGCCAAGATTCGGGCGGTCTCGAGCAGTACTTC. As protein: CASSQDSGGLEQYF. The V and J genes are TRBV4-1 and TRBJ2-7; no firm D call. The CDR3 runs 14 residues. Trimming pared 0 bases from V and 6 bases from J, leaving 12 bases between. The germline gives CDR1 MGHRA, CDR2 YSYEKL.

This chain joins TRBV5-1 and TRBJ2-3; the D gene could be TRBD1 or TRBD2 (5 bases each). Trimming removed 4 bases from V and 6 bases from J, with 21 bases in between. CDR3 size: 16 residues. The V gene's germline CDR1 is SGHRS and CDR2 YFSETQ. CDR3 DNA sequence: TGCGCCAGCAGCCTTGTCTCCGGGACCACTTCGGATACGCAGTATTTT. Residues: CASSLVSGTTSDTQYF.

This clone was seen a single time. The genes are TRBV7-8 and TRBJ2-3, with D possibly matching TRBD2 (6 bases). Trimming removed 5 bases at V and 6 bases at J, with 30 bases between. The CDR3 loop spans 19 amino acids. Germline V gives CDR1 SGHVS, CDR2 FQNEAQ. This chain's CDR3 is CASSHKWASVREGRDTQYF. The CDR3 DNA sequence: TGTGCCAGCAGCCATAAATGGGCTAGCGTGCGCGAGGGGAGGGATACGCAGTATTTT.

The chain is built from TRBV7-2 and TRBJ1-2; D ambiguous. Germline lookup yields CDR1 SGHTA and CDR2 FQGNSA. Trimming removed 0 bases at V and 0 bases at J, with 8 bases between. The CDR3 is 15 residues long. CDR3 sequence: CASSLATAANYGYTF. The CDR3 nucleotides are TGTGCCAGCAGCTTAGCCACAGCAGCTAACTATGGCTACACCTTC. The whole variable domain, remainder taken from reference TRBV7-2 and TRBJ1-2, is GAGVSQSPSNKVTEKGKDVELRCDPISGHTALYWYRQSLGQGLEFLIYFQGNSAPDKSGLPSDRFSAERTGGSVSTLTIQRTQQEDSAVYLCASSLATAANYGYTFGSGTRLTVV.

This chain links TRBV5-4 with TRBJ1-1; D is possibly TRBD1 (6 bases). Per germline, CDR1 SGHNT and CDR2 YYREEE (reference sequence). There are 15 residues in the CDR3. Trimming cost V 4 bases and J 1 base, with 14 bases left between them. CDR3 loop: CASSIYRVSNTEAFF. The CDR3 region has the DNA TGTGCCAGCAGCATATACAGGGTTTCGAACACTGAAGCTTTCTTT. Full variable domain (missing parts from reference TRBV5-4 and TRBJ1-1): ETGVTQSPTHLIKTRGQQVTLRCSSQSGHNTVSWYQQALGQGPQFIFQYYREEENGRGNFPPRFSGLQFPNYSSELNVNALELDDSALYLCASSIYRVSNTEAFFGQGTRLTVV.

Here the CDR3 reads CASSLTGTYSYEQYF. For the CDR3, the DNA is TGTGCCAGCAGCCTTACCGGGACATACTCCTACGAGCAGTACTTC. This chain joins TRBV7-8 and TRBJ2-7; D perhaps matches TRBD1 (6 bases). The germline CDR1 and CDR2 sequences are SGHVS and FQNEAQ. CDR3 length: 15 amino acids. V gave up 5 bases and J gave up 0 bases, with 14 bases separating them.

CDR3 DNA: TGTGCCAGCAGGCGGACTGAGTATGGCTACACCTTC. Encoded protein: CASRRTEYGYTF. The V gene is TRBV6-1, the J gene TRBJ1-2; D is uncertain. Deletions cut 6 bases from V and 5 bases from J, with 10 bases between. Germline-derived CDR1 and CDR2 are MNHNS and SASEGT. The CDR3 totals 12 residues.

The rearrangement joins TRBV7-9 to TRBJ2-7; D ambiguous. The CDR3 is 12 amino acids. The V end lost 5 bases, the J end lost 4 bases, and 9 bases lay between the germline ends. Germline CDR1 is SEHNR and CDR2 is FQNEAQ (reference sequence). The CDR3 sequence: CASSPIRYEQYF. The CDR3 region has the DNA TGTGCCAGCAGCCCAATTAGGTACGAGCAGTACTTC.

The chain is built from TRBV7-8 and TRBJ2-7; the D is unclear. The V end lost 2 bases, the J end lost 3 bases, and 20 bases lay between the germline ends. The CDR3 is 17 amino acids. Germline-derived CDR1 and CDR2 are SGHVS and FQNEAQ. CDR3 nucleotides: TGTGCCAGCAGCTTACCCCCCGCAGGTCCCACGAGCTACGAGCAGTACTTC. This sequence encodes CASSLPPAGPTSYEQYF.

The chain links TRBV5-4 to TRBJ1-1, with D uncertain. CDR3 size: 11 residues. Germline values: CDR1 SGHNT, CDR2 YYREEE (reference sequence). Trimming left V 10 bases short and J 5 bases short, with 12 bases between. CDR3: CAAGSWTEAFF. The CDR3 DNA follows: TGTGCCGCGGGGTCTTGGACTGAAGCTTTCTTT.

The chain links TRBV5-1 to TRBJ1-2; a weak D match, TRBD1 (5 bases). V lost 4 bases to trimming and J lost 4 bases, with 20 bases between them. The germline V gene encodes CDR1 SGHRS and CDR2 YFSETQ. This CDR3 comprises 16 residues. The CDR3 loop is CASSPGHTGFGYGYTF. The CDR3 nucleotides read TGCGCCAGCAGCCCTGGCCACACAGGTTTTGGCTATGGCTACACCTTC.